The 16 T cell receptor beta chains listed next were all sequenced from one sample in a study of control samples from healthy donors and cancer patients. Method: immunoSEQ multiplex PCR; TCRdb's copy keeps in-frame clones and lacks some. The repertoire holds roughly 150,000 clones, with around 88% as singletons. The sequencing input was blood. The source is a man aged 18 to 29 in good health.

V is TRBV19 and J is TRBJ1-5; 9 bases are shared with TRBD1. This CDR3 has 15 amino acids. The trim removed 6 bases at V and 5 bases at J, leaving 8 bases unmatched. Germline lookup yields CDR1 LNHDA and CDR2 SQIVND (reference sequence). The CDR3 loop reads CASSGQGQADQPQHF. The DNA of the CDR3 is TGTGCCAGTAGCGGACAGGGGCAGGCTGATCAGCCCCAGCATTTT. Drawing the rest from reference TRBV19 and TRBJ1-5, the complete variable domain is DGGITQSPKYLFRKEGQNVTLSCEQNLNHDAMYWYRQDPGQGLRLIYYSQIVNDFQKGDIAEGYSVSREKKESFPLTVTSAQKNPTAFYLCASSGQGQADQPQHFGDGTRLSIL.

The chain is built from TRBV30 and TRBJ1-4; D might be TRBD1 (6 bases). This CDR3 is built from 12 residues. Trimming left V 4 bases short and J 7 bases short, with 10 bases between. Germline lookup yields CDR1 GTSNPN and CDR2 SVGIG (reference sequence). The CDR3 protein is CAWTGAGEKLFF. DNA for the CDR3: TGTGCCTGGACGGGGGCGGGTGAAAAACTGTTTTTT.

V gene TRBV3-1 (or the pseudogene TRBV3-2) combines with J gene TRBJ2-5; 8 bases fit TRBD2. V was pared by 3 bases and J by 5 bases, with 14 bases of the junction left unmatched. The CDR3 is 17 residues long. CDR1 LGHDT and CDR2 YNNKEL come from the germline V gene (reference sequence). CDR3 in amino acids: CASSHPFGGAPGETQYF. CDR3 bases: TGTGCCAGCAGCCACCCTTTCGGGGGGGCACCAGGGGAGACCCAGTACTTC.

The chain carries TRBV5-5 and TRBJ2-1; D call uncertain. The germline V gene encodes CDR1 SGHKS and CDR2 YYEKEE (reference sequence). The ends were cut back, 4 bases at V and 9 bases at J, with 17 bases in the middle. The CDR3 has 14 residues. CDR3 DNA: TGTGCCAGCAGCCCCGTCCGGGTGGGGTTTGAGCAGTTCTTC. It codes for CASSPVRVGFEQFF.

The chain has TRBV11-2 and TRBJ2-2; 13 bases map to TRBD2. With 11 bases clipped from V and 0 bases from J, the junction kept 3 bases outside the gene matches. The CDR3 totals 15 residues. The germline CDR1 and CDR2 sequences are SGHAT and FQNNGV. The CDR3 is CAVTSGGANTGELFF. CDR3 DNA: TGTGCCGTAACTAGCGGGGGGGCGAACACCGGGGAGCTGTTTTTT. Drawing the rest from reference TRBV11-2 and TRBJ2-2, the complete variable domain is EAGVAQSPRYKIIEKRQSVAFWCNPISGHATLYWYQQILGQGPKLLIQFQNNGVVDDSQLPKDRFSAERLKGVDSTLKIQPAKLEDSAVYLCAVTSGGANTGELFFGEGSRLTVL.

CDR3 DNA sequence: TGTGCCAGCAGCCCCAGCGAAGATTGGGAGCAGTTCTTC. This sequence encodes CASSPSEDWEQFF. The chain uses TRBV7-2 and TRBJ2-1, with unresolved D. There are 13 residues in the CDR3. Germline loops: CDR1 SGHTA, CDR2 FQGNSA. The V end lost 5 bases, the J end lost 10 bases, and 15 bases lay between the germline ends.

The CDR3 is CASSSDWGNEKLFF. CDR3 DNA sequence: TGTGCCAGCAGCTCGGACTGGGGAAATGAAAAACTGTTTTTT. The chain uses TRBV5-6 and TRBJ1-4; D call uncertain. The germline V gene has CDR1 SGHDT and CDR2 YYEEEE. The CDR3 loop spans 14 amino acids. The V end lost 3 bases, the J end lost 5 bases, and 11 bases lay between the germline ends.

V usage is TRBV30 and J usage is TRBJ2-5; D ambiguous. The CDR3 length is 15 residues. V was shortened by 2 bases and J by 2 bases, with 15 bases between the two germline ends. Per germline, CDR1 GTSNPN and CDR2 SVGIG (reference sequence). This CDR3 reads CAWSPVEAPQETQYF. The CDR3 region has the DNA TGTGCCTGGAGTCCTGTAGAGGCCCCTCAAGAGACCCAGTACTTC.

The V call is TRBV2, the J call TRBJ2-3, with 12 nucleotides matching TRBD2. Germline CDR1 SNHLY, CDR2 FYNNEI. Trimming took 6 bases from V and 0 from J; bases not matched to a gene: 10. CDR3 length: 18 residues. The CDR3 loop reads CASSKRLAGATSTDTQYF. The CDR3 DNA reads TGTGCCAGCAGCAAAAGACTAGCGGGGGCCACTAGCACAGATACGCAGTATTTT.

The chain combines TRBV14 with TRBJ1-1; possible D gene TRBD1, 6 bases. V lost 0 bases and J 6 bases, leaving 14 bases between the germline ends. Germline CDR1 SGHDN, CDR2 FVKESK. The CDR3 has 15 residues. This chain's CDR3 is CASSQEARGWAEAFF. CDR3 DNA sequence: TGTGCCAGCAGCCAAGAAGCCAGGGGTTGGGCTGAAGCTTTCTTT.

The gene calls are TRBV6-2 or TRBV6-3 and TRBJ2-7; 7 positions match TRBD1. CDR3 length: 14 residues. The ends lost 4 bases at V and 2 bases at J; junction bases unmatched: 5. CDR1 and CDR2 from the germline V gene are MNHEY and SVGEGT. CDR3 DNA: TGTGCCAGCAGTTCCAGACAGGGAACCTACGAGCAGTACTTC. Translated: CASSSRQGTYEQYF.

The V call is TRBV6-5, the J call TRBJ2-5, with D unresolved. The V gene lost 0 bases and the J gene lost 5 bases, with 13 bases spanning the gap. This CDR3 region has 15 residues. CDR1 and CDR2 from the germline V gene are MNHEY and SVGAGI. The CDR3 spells CASSYSYEDLETQYF. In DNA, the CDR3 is TGTGCCAGCAGTTACTCGTATGAGGATCTGGAGACCCAGTACTTC.

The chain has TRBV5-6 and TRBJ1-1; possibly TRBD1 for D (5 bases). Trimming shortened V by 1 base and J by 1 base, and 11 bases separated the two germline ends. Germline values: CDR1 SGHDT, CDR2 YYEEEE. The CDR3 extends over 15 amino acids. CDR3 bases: TGTGCCAGCAGCTTGTTACAGGAAGGGAACACTGAAGCTTTCTTT. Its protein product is CASSLLQEGNTEAFF.

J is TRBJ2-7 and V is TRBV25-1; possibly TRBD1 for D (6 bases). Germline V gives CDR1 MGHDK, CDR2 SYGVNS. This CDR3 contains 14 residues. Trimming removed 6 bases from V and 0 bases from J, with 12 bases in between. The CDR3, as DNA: TGTGCCAGCAGAAAGGGACAAGGCTCCTACGAGCAGTACTTC. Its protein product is CASRKGQGSYEQYF.

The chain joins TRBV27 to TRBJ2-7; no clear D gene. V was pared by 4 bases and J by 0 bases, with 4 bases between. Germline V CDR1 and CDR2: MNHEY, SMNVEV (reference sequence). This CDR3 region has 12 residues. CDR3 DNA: TGTGCCAGCAGTTCGAGCTCCTACGAGCAGTACTTC. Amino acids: CASSSSSYEQYF.

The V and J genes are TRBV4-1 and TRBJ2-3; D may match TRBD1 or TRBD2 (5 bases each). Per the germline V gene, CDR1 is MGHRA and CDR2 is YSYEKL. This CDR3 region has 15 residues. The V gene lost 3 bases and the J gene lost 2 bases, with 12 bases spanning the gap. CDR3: CASSHPGADTDTQYF. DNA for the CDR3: TGCGCCAGCAGCCATCCCGGGGCAGACACAGATACGCAGTATTTT.